This T cell receptor beta chain was sequenced during a study of T cell responses to AZD1222 COVID-19 vaccine. Repertoires were generated with immunoSEQ multiplex PCR, while TCRdb's copy carries only in-frame clones and drops some. The data contain about 170,000 clones, 87% of them seen just once; the ten biggest clones take up around 0.99%. General observations from the study: Only a handful of AZD1222 recipients tested seropositive at baseline.

Remarks on this clone: The antigen is unknown.

After removal of 4 bases from V and 6 bases from J, the junction contained 3 bases not matched to a gene. The CDR3 has 14 amino acids. Germline V gives CDR1 MNHEY, CDR2 SMNVEV (reference sequence). The source of this sequence is an adult who received the AZD1222 COVID-19 vaccine. The sample in question was peripheral blood, obtained 28 days after the second AZD1222 dose. The chain employs TRBV27 and TRBJ2-7; TRBD2 matches at 13 bases. The CDR3: CASSSGLAGVEQYF. CDR3 bases: TGTGCCAGCAGTTCCGGACTAGCGGGGGTCGAGCAGTACTTC.